The source of this T cell receptor (beta chain) is a study of T cells in Graves' hyperthyroidism and ophthalmopathy. Study results and caveats: Most thyroid clonotypes expanded above 0.001 appeared in blood too.

CDR1 KGHDR and CDR2 SFDVKD come from the germline V gene. J lost 8 bases, V lost 3 bases, and 6 bases had no gene match. The CDR3 has 14 amino acids. TCR beta CDR3 regions were amplified from RNA. A set of HTBI primers served as the primers for a first-round RT-PCR of the TCR CDR3. TCRdb re-analysed the multiplex PCR reads in MiXCR, keeping a single row per CDR3 protein. The sample includes around 540,000 distinct CDR3 sequences, about 16% of them seen just once. This clonotype was counted a few times. What it binds is not known. The origin of this receptor is a woman in her twenties or thirties with Graves' ophthalmopathy. This chain joins TRBV24-1 and TRBJ2-1; 7 bases agree with TRBD1. The sample was blood. The DNA of the CDR3 is TGTGCCACCAGTGATGCGGGCCAGGGGGATGAGCAGTTCTTC. Protein sequence: CATSDAGQGDEQFF.